This T cell receptor (beta chain) was recorded in a study of identical twins' blood T cells (dated by TCRdb to 2012 to 2015). Concerning the study at large: The approximately 12 libraries, six for the alpha chain and six for the beta chain, together yielded some 49 million Illumina reads. Using next-generation sequencing, the study compared the TCR alpha and beta chain repertoires of three pairs of monozygous twins to assess how genetics influences repertoire formation.

Taken from the germline V gene, the CDR1 and CDR2 loops are ENHRY and SYGVKD. V ends up 4 bases short and J 3 bases short, with an unmatched junction base count of 2. Taken from cysteine to phenylalanine, the CDR3 has 13 residues. The retained sequence is limited to the CDR3, 39 bases, with the frame set at the first base. Donors were six healthy women forming three monozygous twin pairs. All three twin pairs had been reared together and were thought likely to have met the same infectious agents and vaccines. RNA was isolated from peripheral blood mononuclear cells and used to prepare TCR cDNA libraries. General study outcomes and caveats: The number of shared CDR3 clonotypes between two donors was mainly determined by the product of their cloneset sizes, and twins did not clearly deviate from this trend. The proposed role of the TCRalpha J segment in MHC recognition during thymic selection was stated to require validation by independent studies. Among the most abundant TCRbeta clonotypes, more CDR3 sequences were shared by each donor with her twin than with unrelated donors. Because the twins were reared together, environmental influences could not be ruled out as the explanation for twin similarity. V gene usage was reported to be markedly more similar within twin pairs than between unrelated donors, even among non-selected out-of-frame TCRbeta clonotypes.

The library was prepared using 5' RACE. Instrument on record: Illumina Genome Analyzer IIx. To prepare the RNA-based TCR cDNA libraries, a previously described protocol was followed, with several modifications. Sample-specific barcodes were introduced on both ends of each TCR cDNA library during cDNA synthesis and amplification to prevent cross-contamination. The paper's processing steps were these. Between about 85,000 and nearly 550,000 clonotypes were identified per individual, with about 2.2 to 4 million CDR3-containing reads per library. Reads with improper barcode index combinations were discarded, after which clonesets were built for each library with the MiTCR software. While assembling CDR3 clonotypes, MiTCR corrected PCR and sequencing errors and either filtered or rescued low-quality reads. Artificial out-of-frame clonotypes were mapped to in-frame sequences, with one indel allowed in the CDR3, and then removed. Similarity of V and J gene usage between donors was measured as Jensen-Shannon divergence divided by mean entropy. TCRdb trimmed the raw reads at Q25, called clones with MiXCR and kept productive beta chains. Entries are consolidated by CDR3 protein sequence, retaining the most common genes and DNA. The V and J calls here are based on TCRdb, not the publication. This sample gives roughly 380,000 distinct CDR3 sequences in total; roughly 31% of them show up just once. The top ten constitute around 5.6% of the sample.

About this clonotype: There is no known antigen for this receptor. Base qualities are missing; no much larger clone stands one base away.

Material for sequencing was PBMCs. The origin of this receptor is a woman aged 18 to 55 in good health. The receptor chain draws on TRBV10-3 and TRBJ2-7, and 8 bases in between align with TRBD2. Here is the DNA: TGTGCCATCAGTGGGAGCGGGGGCTACGAGCAGTACTTC. Translated, this is CAISGSGGYEQYF.